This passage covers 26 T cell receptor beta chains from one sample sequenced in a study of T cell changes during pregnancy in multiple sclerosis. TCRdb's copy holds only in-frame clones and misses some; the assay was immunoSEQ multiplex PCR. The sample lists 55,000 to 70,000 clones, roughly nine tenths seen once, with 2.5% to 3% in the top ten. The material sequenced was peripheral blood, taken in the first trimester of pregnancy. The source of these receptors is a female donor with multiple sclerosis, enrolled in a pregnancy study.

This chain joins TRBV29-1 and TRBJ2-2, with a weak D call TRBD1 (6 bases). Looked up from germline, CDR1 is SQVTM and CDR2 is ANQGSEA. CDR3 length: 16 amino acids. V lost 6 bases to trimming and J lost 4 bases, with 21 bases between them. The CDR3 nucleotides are TGCAGCGTCTCAGGGGCCCTCTACCAGGGCACCGGGGAGCTGTTTTTT. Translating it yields CSVSGALYQGTGELFF.

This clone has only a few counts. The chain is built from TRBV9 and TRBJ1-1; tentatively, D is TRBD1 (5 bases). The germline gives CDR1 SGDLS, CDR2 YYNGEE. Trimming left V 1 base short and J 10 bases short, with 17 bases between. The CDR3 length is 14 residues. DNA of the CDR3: TGTGCCAGCAGCGTATTGGGAGGGGAGGGTGGAGCTTTCTTT. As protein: CASSVLGGEGGAFF.

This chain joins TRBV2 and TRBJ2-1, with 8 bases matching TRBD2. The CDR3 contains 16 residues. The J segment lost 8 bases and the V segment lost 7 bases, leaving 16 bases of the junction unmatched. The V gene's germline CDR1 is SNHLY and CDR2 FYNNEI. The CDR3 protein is CASIGWYGRASYEQFF. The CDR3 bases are TGTGCCAGCATAGGTTGGTACGGGAGGGCGTCATATGAGCAGTTCTTC.

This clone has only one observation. The CDR3 loop is CASSQGAGISYEQYF. The CDR3, as DNA: TGTGCCAGCAGCCAAGGGGCAGGGATCTCCTACGAGCAGTACTTC. The rearrangement joins TRBV14 to TRBJ2-7; a possible D gene is TRBD1 (5 bases). This CDR3 spans 15 amino acids. Trimming pared 1 base from V and 0 bases from J, leaving 10 bases between. CDR1 and CDR2 (germline): SGHDN, FVKESK.

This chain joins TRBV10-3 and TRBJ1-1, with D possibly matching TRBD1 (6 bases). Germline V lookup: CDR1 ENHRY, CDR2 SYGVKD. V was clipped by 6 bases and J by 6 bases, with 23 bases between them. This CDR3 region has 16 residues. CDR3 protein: CAIRVEGERDLSEAFF. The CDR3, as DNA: TGTGCCATCAGGGTCGAGGGGGAGAGAGATTTGTCTGAAGCTTTCTTT.

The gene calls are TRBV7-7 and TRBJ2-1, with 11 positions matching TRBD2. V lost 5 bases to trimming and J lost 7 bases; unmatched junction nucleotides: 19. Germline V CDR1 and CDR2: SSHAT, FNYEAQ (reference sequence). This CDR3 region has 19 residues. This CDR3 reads CASSPEGLAGGRRNNEQFF. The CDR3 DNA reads TGTGCCAGCAGCCCGGAGGGGCTAGCGGGAGGCCGGAGGAATAATGAGCAGTTCTTC.

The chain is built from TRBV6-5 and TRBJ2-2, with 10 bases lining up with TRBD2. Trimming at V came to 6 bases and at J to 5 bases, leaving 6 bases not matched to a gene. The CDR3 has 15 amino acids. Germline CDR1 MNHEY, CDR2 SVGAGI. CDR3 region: CASRFLAGVTGELFF. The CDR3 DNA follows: TGTGCCAGCAGGTTTCTAGCGGGGGTAACCGGGGAGCTGTTTTTT.

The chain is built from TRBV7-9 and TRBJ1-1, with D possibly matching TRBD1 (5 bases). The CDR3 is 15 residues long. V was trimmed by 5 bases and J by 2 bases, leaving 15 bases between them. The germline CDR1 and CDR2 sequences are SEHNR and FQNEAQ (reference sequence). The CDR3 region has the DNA TGTGCCAGCAGCCCGGGACTGGGGATAAACACTGAAGCTTTCTTT. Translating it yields CASSPGLGINTEAFF.

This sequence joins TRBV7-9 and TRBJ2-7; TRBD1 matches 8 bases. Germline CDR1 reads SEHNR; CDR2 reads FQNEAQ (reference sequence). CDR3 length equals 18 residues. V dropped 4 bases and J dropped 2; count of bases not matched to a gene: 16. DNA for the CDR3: TGTGCCAGCAGCTCCTTGGGGGTCTCGACAGGGGACACCTACGAGCAGTACTTC. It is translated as CASSSLGVSTGDTYEQYF.

CDR3 bases: TGTGCCAGCAGTTACTCGGGGCAAACCCCCTACGAGCAGTACTTC. Encoded protein: CASSYSGQTPYEQYF. The chain couples TRBV6-5 to TRBJ2-7; a weak D match, TRBD1 (5 bases). With 0 bases removed from V and 2 bases from J, the gap between germline ends came to 11 bases. In germline, CDR1 is MNHEY, CDR2 SVGAGI. This CDR3 contains 15 residues.

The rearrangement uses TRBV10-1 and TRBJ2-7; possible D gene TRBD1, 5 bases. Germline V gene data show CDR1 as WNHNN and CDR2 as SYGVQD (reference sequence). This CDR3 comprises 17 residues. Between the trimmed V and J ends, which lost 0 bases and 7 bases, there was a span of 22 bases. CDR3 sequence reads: CASSESNWGDNLKEQYF. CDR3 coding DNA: TGCGCCAGCAGTGAGTCGAATTGGGGCGATAACCTCAAGGAGCAGTACTTC.

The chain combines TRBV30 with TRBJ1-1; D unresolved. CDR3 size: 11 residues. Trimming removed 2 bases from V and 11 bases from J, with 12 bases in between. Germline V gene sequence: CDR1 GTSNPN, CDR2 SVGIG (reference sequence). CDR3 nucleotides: TGTGCCTGGAGTTTGGGAGTTCTTGCTTTCTTT. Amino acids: CAWSLGVLAFF.

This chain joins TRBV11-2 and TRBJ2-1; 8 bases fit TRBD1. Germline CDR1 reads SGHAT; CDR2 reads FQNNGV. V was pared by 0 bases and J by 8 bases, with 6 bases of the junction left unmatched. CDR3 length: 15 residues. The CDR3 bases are TGTGCCAGCAGCTTAGACCAGGACAGGGTATATGAGCAGTTCTTC. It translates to CASSLDQDRVYEQFF.

CDR3 residues: CASSAGTGFLHYEQYF. The CDR3 nucleotides are TGTGCCAGCAGCGCAGGGACAGGGTTTCTCCACTACGAGCAGTACTTC. This chain joins TRBV7-9 and TRBJ2-7; 9 bases map to TRBD1. Germline V gene sequence: CDR1 SEHNR, CDR2 FQNEAQ (reference sequence). The V and J ends lost 5 bases and 3 bases, in that order; junction bases with no gene match: 11. The CDR3 covers 16 residues. The full variable domain, with the rest looked up from reference TRBV7-9 and TRBJ2-7, is DTGVSQNPRHKITKRGQNVTFRCDPISEHNRLYWYRQTLGQGPEFLTYFQNEAQLEKSRLLSDRFSAERPKGSFSTLEIQRTEQGDSAMYLCASSAGTGFLHYEQYFGPGTRLTVT.

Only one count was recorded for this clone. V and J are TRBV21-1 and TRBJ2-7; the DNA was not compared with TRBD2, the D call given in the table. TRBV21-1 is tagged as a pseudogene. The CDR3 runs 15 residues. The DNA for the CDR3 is TGTGCCAGCAGCGTTAGGCCCGGGACTCCCTACGAGCAGTACTTC. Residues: CASSVRPGTPYEQYF.

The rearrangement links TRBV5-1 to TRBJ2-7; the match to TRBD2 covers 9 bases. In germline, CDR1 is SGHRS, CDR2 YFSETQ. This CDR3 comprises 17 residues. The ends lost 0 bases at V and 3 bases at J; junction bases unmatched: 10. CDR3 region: CASSLAIGPSGIYEQYF. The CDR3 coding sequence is TGCGCCAGCAGCTTGGCCATAGGGCCTAGCGGGATCTACGAGCAGTACTTC.

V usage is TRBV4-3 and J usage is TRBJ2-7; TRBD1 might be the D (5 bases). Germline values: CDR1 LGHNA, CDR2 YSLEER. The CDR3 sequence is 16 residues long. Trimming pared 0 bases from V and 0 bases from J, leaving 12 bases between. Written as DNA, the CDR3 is TGCGCCAGCAGCCAAGATCCAGGGAAACCCTCCTACGAGCAGTACTTC. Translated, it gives CASSQDPGKPSYEQYF.

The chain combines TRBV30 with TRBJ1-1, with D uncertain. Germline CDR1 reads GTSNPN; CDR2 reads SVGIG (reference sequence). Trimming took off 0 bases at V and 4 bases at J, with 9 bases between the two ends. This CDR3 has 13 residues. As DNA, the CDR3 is TGTGCCTGGAGTGTAACGGGGAGCACTGAAGCTTTCTTT. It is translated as CAWSVTGSTEAFF.

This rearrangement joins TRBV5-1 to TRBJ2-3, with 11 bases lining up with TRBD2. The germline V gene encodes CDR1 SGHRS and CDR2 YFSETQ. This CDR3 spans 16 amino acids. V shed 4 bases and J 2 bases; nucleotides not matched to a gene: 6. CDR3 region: CASSPRLAGPTDTQYF. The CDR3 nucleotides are TGCGCCAGCAGCCCAAGACTAGCGGGGCCCACAGATACGCAGTATTTT.

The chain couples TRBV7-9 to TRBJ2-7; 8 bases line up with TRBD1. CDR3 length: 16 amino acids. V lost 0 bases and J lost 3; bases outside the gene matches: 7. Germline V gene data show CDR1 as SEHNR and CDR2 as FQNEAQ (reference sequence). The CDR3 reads CASSLAVMGQVYEQYF. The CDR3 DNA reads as TGTGCCAGCAGCTTAGCCGTGATGGGACAGGTCTACGAGCAGTACTTC.

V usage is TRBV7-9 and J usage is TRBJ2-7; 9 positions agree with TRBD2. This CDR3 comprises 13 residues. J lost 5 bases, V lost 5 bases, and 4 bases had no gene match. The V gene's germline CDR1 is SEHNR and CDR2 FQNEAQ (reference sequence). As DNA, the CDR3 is TGTGCCAGCAGCCCGACTAGCGGCCACGAGCAGTACTTC. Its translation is CASSPTSGHEQYF.

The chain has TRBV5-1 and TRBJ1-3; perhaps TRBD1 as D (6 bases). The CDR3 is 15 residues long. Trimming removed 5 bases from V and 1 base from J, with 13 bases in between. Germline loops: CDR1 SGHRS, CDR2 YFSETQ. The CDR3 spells CASSRDITSGNTIYF. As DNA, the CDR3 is TGCGCCAGCAGTCGGGACATTACTTCTGGAAACACCATATATTTT.

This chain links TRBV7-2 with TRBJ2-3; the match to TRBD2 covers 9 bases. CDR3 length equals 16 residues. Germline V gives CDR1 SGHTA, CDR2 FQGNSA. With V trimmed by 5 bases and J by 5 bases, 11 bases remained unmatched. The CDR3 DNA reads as TGTGCCAGCAGCCTTCCTAGACTAGCGGAGGGAGATACGCAGTATTTT. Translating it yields CASSLPRLAEGDTQYF.

The CDR3 reads CASSSGGANTEAFF. For the CDR3, the DNA is TGTGCCAGCAGCTCTGGGGGGGCGAACACTGAAGCTTTCTTT. The V and J genes are TRBV11-3 and TRBJ1-1, with D possibly TRBD1 on 6 matching bases. V gave up 4 bases and J gave up 1 base, with 10 bases separating them. Germline CDR1 reads SGHNT; CDR2 reads YENEEA. CDR3 size: 14 residues.

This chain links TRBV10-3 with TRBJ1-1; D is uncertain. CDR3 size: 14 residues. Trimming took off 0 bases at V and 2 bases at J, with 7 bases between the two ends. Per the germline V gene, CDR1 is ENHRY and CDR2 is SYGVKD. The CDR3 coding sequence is TGTGCCATCAGTGAGTCGTTCAGTAACACTGAAGCTTTCTTT. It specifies CAISESFSNTEAFF.

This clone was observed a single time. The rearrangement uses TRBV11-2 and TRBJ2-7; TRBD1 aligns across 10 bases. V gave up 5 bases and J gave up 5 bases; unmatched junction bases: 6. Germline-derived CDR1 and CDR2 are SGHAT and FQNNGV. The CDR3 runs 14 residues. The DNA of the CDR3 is TGTGCCAGCAGCCGGGACAGGGGTCGGAACGAGCAGTACTTC. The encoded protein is CASSRDRGRNEQYF.